This paragraph reports one TCR beta chain. These data originate in a study of T cell changes during pregnancy in multiple sclerosis. The assay was immunoSEQ multiplex PCR, and TCRdb's table has in-frame clones only and misses some. The sample holds fewer than 55,000 clones; 80% to 95% are singletons and the top ten take 1.3%. Germline V gene data show CDR1 as SGHRS and CDR2 as YFSETQ. Trimming at V came to 7 bases and at J to 2 bases, leaving 10 bases not matched to a gene. CDR3 length: 15 residues. Sequenced material: peripheral blood. The chain joins TRBV5-1 to TRBJ2-3, with 7 bases identical to TRBD1. The source is a female donor with multiple sclerosis, enrolled in a pregnancy study. CDR3 in DNA: TGCGCCAGCCGTTCAGAGGGACAGACCACAGATACGCAGTATTTT. It specifies CASRSEGQTTDTQYF.